Listed below are T cell receptor beta chains from one sample, sequenced in a study of blood T cell repertoires in COVID-19. Sequencing was performed with immunoSEQ multiplex PCR; in TCRdb, only in-frame clones are kept and a portion is missing. Altogether about 190,000 clones are present, approximately 84% being singletons, with the ten largest covering approximately 3%. The sequencing sample was made of PBMCs or T cells enriched from blood (not recorded which). These receptors originate from a woman aged 25 to 39 who had recovered from COVID-19. Each CDR3 is given with its conserved first and last residue. The D gene is left open where the match is weak. Size tells how often a clone was seen (once, few, many) or the class of an expanded clone, and some rows leave it out.

TRBJ1-4 | TRBV27 | NA | NA | TGTGCCAGCAGTTTAGCAGGGCATAAGGAAAAACTGTTTTTT | CASSLAGHKEKLFF
TRBJ2-1 | TRBV9 | TRBD2 | NA | TGTGCCAGCAGCTTATTACCCAGCGGGAGGGGCAATGAGCAGTTCTTC | CASSLLPSGRGNEQFF
TRBJ2-1 | TRBV19 | NA | NA | TGTGCCAGTAGTATTGGGGCGGGGTACAATGAGCAGTTCTTC | CASSIGAGYNEQFF
TRBJ2-7 | TRBV15 | NA | NA | TGTGCCACCAGACGAAGCGCCGATCGGGAGCAGTACTTC | CATRRSADREQYF
TRBJ2-3 | TRBV28 | NA | NA | TGTGCCAGCAGCCTCAGGGGGGGCACAGATACGCAGTATTTT | CASSLRGGTDTQYF
TRBJ1-5 | TRBV15 | NA | few | TGTGCCACCAGCAGAGAGATACAGGGAAATCAGCCCCAGCATTTT | CATSREIQGNQPQHF
TRBJ1-1 | TRBV18 | NA | NA | TGTGCCAGCCTTTTCGACACCGCGAACACTGAAGCTTTCTTT | CASLFDTANTEAFF
TRBJ1-1 | TRBV6-4 | TRBD1 | NA | TGTGCCAGCAGAATCGATCCCAGGGGGCACACTGAAGCTTTCTTT | CASRIDPRGHTEAFF
TRBJ1-1 | TRBV2 | NA | NA | TGTGCCGTACGGAGGGTCGTGAACACTGAAGCTTTCTTT | CAVRRVVNTEAFF
TRBJ2-4 | TRBV28 | TRBD1 | once | TGTGCCAGCAGGGGACAGGGAAGAGACATTCAGTACTTC | CASRGQGRDIQYF
TRBJ2-7 | TRBV5-8 | NA | NA | TGTGCCAGCAGCCTCCGAGGGTACGAGCAGTACTTC | CASSLRGYEQYF
TRBJ2-1 | TRBV28 | TRBD2 | NA | TGTGCCAGCAGTTTCCCGACTAGCGGGATGTTCGGCCACAATGAGCAGTTCTTC | CASSFPTSGMFGHNEQFF
TRBJ1-2 | TRBV15 | NA | NA | TGTGCCACCAGCAGAGATCTTTATGGCTACACCTTC | CATSRDLYGYTF
TRBJ1-2 | TRBV7-9 | NA | few | TGTGCCAGCAGCTTAGAGGGGCCTGGCTATGGCTACACCTTC | CASSLEGPGYGYTF
TRBJ1-1 | TRBV15 | NA | once | TGTGCCACCAGACTCAGCAGGGGCGGACACACTGAAGCTTTCTTT | CATRLSRGGHTEAFF
TRBJ2-5 | TRBV5-1 | TRBD1 | NA | TGCGCCAGCGGCTCCGGGACAGGGGGGGAGACCCAGTACTTC | CASGSGTGGETQYF
TRBJ2-2 | TRBV28 | NA | NA | TGTGCCAGCTTTCAGGGGGGTAGCGTCACCGGGGAGCTGTTTTTT | CASFQGGSVTGELFF
TRBJ1-6 | TRBV2 | TRBD1 | NA | TGTGCCATCACAGGCAGGGGGAATTCACCCCTCCACTTT | CAITGRGNSPLHF
TRBJ1-2 | TRBV6-5 | TRBD1 | NA | TGTGCCAGCAGTTACCTTCCCGGCCAGGGGGCATATGGCTACACCTTC | CASSYLPGQGAYGYTF
TRBJ2-3 | TRBV24-1 | TRBD1 | NA | TGTGCCACCAGTCCCCGACAGGGGAGCACAGATACGCAGTATTTT | CATSPRQGSTDTQYF